These T cell receptor beta chains were read from a single sample in a study of T cell responses to AZD1222 COVID-19 vaccine. Method: immunoSEQ multiplex PCR; TCRdb's copy keeps in-frame clones and lacks some. The repertoire has about 100,000 clones, around 90% of them found once; the top ten carry roughly 1.8%. The sequences come from peripheral blood, collected on day 0 of AZD1222 vaccination. The receptors shown here come from an adult in good health. Both conserved end residues are part of each CDR3. The D gene is left open where the match is weak. Clone size is shown for a subset of rows, as once, few, many or a class of expanded clone.

J gene | V gene | clone size | D gene | CDR3 protein | CDR3 DNA
TRBJ2-7 | TRBV5-4 | NA | NA | CASSLALGTTPGEQYF | TGTGCCAGCAGCTTGGCCTTGGGGACCACACCCGGGGAGCAGTACTTC
TRBJ2-3 | TRBV6-5 | once | TRBD2 | CASASGGSTDTQYF | TGTGCCAGCGCTAGCGGTGGGAGCACAGATACGCAGTATTTT
TRBJ1-2 | TRBV5-1 | NA | NA | CASSPTVIYGYTF | TGCGCCAGCAGCCCAACAGTGATCTATGGCTACACCTTC
TRBJ1-4 | TRBV6-1 | NA | NA | CASSESLGTFVVGEKLFF | TGTGCCAGCAGTGAATCGCTTGGGACGTTTGTCGTGGGTGAAAAACTGTTTTTT
TRBJ1-5 | TRBV2 | NA | NA | CASRGPGGQPQHF | TGTGCCAGCCGGGGCCCCGGGGGTCAGCCCCAGCATTTT
TRBJ1-5 | TRBV27 | NA | NA | CASSLAAVSNQPQHF | TGTGCCAGCAGTTTGGCGGCAGTCAGCAATCAGCCCCAGCATTTT
TRBJ1-2 | TRBV6-5 | NA | NA | CASTHGHMDLYGYTF | TGTGCCAGCACCCACGGACACATGGACCTCTATGGCTACACCTTC
TRBJ2-3 | TRBV4-1 | NA | TRBD2 | CASSRSGTSGTDTQYF | TGCGCCAGCAGCCGATCCGGGACTAGCGGCACAGATACGCAGTATTTT
TRBJ2-3 | TRBV4-2 | NA | TRBD1 | CASSQDLGQGTDTQYF | TGTGCCAGCAGCCAAGATCTAGGACAGGGCACAGATACGCAGTATTTT
TRBJ1-5 | TRBV5-4 | NA | NA | CASSLTGIDNQPQHF | TGTGCCAGCAGCTTGACAGGGATAGACAATCAGCCCCAGCATTTT
TRBJ2-5 | TRBV9 | once | NA | CASSVVGRIQETQYF | TGTGCCAGCAGCGTAGTGGGCAGAATACAAGAGACCCAGTACTTC
TRBJ2-1 | TRBV2 | NA | TRBD2 | CASREGGGRSGEQFF | TGTGCCAGCAGGGAAGGTGGCGGGAGGTCTGGGGAGCAGTTCTTC
TRBJ2-6 | TRBV28 | NA | TRBD1 | CASSNSQGAPGANVLTF | TGTGCCAGCAGCAACTCCCAGGGGGCGCCTGGGGCCAACGTCCTGACTTTC
TRBJ1-2 | TRBV18 | NA | NA | CASSPQAPRANYGYTF | TGTGCCAGCTCACCGCAGGCGCCGCGAGCTAACTATGGCTACACCTTC